This TCR beta chain was recorded in a study of regulatory T cells in long-lasting Graves disease. Study outcomes and limitations: Sampling was limited to peripheral blood rather than thyroid tissue.

Construction of the TCR beta libraries employed iRepertoire HTBI primers in conjunction with Arm-PCR of CDR3 regions. TCRdb itself ran the multiplex PCR reads through MiXCR, one entry per CDR3 protein. The sample lists around 420,000 distinct CDR3 sequences; approximately 16% were seen once. The time point: newly diagnosed GD, antithyroid drugs for less than 3 months. The TCR library was prepared using RNA isolated from PBMCs. Graves' disease was diagnosed by American Thyroid Association guidelines. EDTA tubes received roughly 8.6 milliliters of drawn peripheral blood. This clonotype was seen many times. Its specificity is unknown. Trimming removed 3 bases at V and 2 bases at J, with 11 bases between. Germline V gene data show CDR1 as SGHNT and CDR2 as YENEEA. The CDR3 is 14 residues long. The data were also submitted as part of a second study, on T cells in Graves' hyperthyroidism and ophthalmopathy. As that report states: Diagnoses rested on clinical symptoms, serum thyroxine and TRAb, thyroid ultrasound and orbital computed tomography.

The TCR was taken from a woman aged 40 to 50 with Graves disease. The rearrangement links TRBV11-3 to TRBJ2-7; no clear D. The sequenced sample was peripheral blood mononuclear cells (PBMCs), obtained at new diagnosis, from a patient treated with antithyroid drugs. The CDR3 DNA reads TGTGCCAGCAGCTTCGCGGCGGCTCCCTACGAGCAGTACTTC. It specifies CASSFAAAPYEQYF.